This TCR beta chain was recovered during a study of shared clonotypes between healthy human individuals. Overall study results and limits: It was expected that sequencing depth would affect clonotype sharing among donors.

As concerns this clone: Its specificity is unknown. This sample also contains other DNA sequences that code for the same CDR3.

Profiled with immunoSEQ multiplex PCR; TCRdb holds only in-frame clones, not every one. The data show a few million clones, 85% to 95% seen once. This receptor was obtained from a man in his late teens or twenties in good health. Some clones in this sample may be carry-over from other donors' samples. The source material was naive CD4+ T cells from PBMCs. As to subset: CD45RA+ positively selected.

The CDR3 DNA is TGTGCCAGCACAGCAGGAGAGACCCAGTACTTC. This codes for CASTAGETQYF. The gene calls are TRBV2 and TRBJ2-5; D gene uncertain. This CDR3 region has 11 residues. Looked up from germline, CDR1 is SNHLY and CDR2 is FYNNEI. Trimming removed 7 bases at V and 4 bases at J, with 7 bases between.